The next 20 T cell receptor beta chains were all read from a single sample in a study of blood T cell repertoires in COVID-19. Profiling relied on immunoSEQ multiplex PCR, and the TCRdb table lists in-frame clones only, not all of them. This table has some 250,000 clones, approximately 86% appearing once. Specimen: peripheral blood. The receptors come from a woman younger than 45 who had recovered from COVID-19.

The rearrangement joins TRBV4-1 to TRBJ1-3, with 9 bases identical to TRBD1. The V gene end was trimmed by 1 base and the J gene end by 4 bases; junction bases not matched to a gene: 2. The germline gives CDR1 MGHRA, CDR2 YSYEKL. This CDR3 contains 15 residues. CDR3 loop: CASSQGDRVGNTIYF. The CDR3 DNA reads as TGCGCCAGCAGCCAAGGGGACAGGGTCGGAAACACCATATATTTT.

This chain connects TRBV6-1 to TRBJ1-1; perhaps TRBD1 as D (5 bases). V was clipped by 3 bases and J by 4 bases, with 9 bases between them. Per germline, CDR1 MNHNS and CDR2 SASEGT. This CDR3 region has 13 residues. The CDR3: CASSEQGGTEAFF. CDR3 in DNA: TGTGCCAGCAGTGAGCAGGGCGGCACTGAAGCTTTCTTT.

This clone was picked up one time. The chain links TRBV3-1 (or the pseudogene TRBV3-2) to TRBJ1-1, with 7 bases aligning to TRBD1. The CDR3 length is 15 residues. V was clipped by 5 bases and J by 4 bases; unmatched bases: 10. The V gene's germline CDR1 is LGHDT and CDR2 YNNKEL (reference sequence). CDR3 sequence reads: CASSTRDSRRTEAFF. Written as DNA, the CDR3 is TGTGCCAGCAGCACCCGGGACAGCCGTCGCACTGAAGCTTTCTTT.

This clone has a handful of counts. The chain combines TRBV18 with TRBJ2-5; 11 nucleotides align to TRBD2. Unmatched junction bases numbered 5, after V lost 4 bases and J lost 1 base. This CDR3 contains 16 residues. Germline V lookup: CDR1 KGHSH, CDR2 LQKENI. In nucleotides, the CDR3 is TGTGCCAGCTCACATACTAGCGGGGGACTCCAAGAGACCCAGTACTTC. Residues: CASSHTSGGLQETQYF. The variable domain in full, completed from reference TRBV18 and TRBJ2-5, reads NAGVMQNPRHLVRRRGQEARLRCSPMKGHSHVYWYRQLPEEGLKFMVYLQKENIIDESGMPKERFSAEFPKEGPSILRIQQVVRGDSAAYFCASSHTSGGLQETQYFGPGTRLLVL.

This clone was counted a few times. The CDR3 region is CASSQEGDPTFNQPQHF. The CDR3 DNA sequence: TGCGCCAGCAGCCAAGAAGGCGACCCGACTTTCAATCAGCCCCAGCATTTT. V usage is TRBV4-1 and J usage is TRBJ1-5; unclear D gene. The germline gives CDR1 MGHRA, CDR2 YSYEKL. This CDR3 has 17 amino acids. Trimming removed 0 bases at V and 3 bases at J, with 15 bases between.

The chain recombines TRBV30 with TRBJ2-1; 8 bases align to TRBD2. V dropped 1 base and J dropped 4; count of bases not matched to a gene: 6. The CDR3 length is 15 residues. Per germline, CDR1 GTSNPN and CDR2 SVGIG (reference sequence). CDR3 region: CAWSDERGQYNEQFF. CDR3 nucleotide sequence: TGTGCCTGGAGTGATGAGCGGGGGCAGTACAATGAGCAGTTCTTC.

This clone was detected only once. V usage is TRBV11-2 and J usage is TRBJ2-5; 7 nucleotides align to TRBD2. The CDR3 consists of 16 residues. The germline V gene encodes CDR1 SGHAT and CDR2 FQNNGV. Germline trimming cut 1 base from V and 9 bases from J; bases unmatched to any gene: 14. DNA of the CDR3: TGTGCCAGCAGCTTAGGGGGAGGGGTAACACAGAGGGCCCAGTACTTC. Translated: CASSLGGGVTQRAQYF. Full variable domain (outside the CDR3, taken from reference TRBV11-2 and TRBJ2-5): EAGVAQSPRYKIIEKRQSVAFWCNPISGHATLYWYQQILGQGPKLLIQFQNNGVVDDSQLPKDRFSAERLKGVDSTLKIQPAKLEDSAVYLCASSLGGGVTQRAQYFGPGTRLLVL.

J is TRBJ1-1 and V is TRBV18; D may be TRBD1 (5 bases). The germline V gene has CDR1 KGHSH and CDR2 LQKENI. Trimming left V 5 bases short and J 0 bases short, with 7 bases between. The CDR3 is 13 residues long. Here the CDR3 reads CASSEGVNTEAFF. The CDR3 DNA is TGTGCCAGCTCAGAAGGGGTGAACACTGAAGCTTTCTTT.

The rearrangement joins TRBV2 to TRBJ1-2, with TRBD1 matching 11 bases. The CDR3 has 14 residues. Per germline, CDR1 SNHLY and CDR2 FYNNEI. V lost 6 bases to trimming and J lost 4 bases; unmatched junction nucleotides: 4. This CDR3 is CASRGGQGGYGYTF. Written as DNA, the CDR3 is TGTGCCAGCAGAGGGGGACAGGGGGGCTATGGCTACACCTTC.

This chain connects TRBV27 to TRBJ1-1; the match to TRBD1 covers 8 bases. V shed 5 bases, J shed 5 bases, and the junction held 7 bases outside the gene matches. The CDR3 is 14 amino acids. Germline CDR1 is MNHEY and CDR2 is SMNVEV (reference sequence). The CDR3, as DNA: TGTGCCAGCAGTGCCACAGGGGGGAGGACTGAAGCTTTCTTT. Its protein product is CASSATGGRTEAFF.

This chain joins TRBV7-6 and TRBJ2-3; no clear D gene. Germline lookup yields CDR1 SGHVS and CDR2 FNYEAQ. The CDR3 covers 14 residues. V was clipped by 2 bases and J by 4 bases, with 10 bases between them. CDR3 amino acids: CASSLTVSADTQYF. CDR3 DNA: TGTGCCAGCAGCTTAACCGTTTCGGCAGATACGCAGTATTTT.

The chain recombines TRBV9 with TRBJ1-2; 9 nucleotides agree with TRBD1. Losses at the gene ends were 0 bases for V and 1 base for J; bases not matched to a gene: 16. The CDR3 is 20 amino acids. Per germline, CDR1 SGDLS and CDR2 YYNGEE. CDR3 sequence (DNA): TGTGCCAGCAGCGTAGGGTTCGGGGTCGACAGGGGGGCGATTAACTATGGCTACACCTTC. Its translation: CASSVGFGVDRGAINYGYTF.

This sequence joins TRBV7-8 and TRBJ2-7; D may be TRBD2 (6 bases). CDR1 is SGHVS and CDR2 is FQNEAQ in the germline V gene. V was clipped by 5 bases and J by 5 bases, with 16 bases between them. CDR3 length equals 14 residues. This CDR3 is CASSDRPGTDEQYF. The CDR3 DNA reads TGTGCCAGCAGCGACCGGCCCGGGACTGACGAGCAGTACTTC. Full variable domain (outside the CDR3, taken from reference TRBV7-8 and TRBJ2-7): GAGVSQSPRYKVAKRGQDVALRCDPISGHVSLFWYQQALGQGPEFLTYFQNEAQLDKSGLPSDRFFAERPEGSVSTLKIQRTQQEDSAVYLCASSDRPGTDEQYFGPGTRLTVT.

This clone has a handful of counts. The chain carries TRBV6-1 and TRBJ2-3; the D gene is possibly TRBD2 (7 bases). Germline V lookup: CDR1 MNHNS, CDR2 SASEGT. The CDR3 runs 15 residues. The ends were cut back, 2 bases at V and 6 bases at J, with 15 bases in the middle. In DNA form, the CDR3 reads TGTGCCAGCAGTGAATGGGGGGGGCAGAGGGATACGCAGTATTTT. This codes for CASSEWGGQRDTQYF.

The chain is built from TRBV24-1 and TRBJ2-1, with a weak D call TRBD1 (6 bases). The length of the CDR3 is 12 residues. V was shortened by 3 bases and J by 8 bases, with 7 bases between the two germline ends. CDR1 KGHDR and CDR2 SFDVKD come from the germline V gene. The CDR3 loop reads CATSDPGDEQFF. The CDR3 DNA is TGTGCCACCAGTGATCCAGGGGATGAGCAGTTCTTC.

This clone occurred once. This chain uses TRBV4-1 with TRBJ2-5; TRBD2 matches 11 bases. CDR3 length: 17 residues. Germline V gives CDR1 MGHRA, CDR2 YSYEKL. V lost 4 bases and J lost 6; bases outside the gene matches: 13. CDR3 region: CASSLLPLTSGAKTQYF. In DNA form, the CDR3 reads TGCGCCAGCAGCCTACTCCCCCTGACTAGCGGGGCGAAGACCCAGTACTTC.

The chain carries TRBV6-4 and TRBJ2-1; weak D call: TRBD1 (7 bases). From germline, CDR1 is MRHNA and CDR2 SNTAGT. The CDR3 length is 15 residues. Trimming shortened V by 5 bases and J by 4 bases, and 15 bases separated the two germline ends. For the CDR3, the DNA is TGTGCCAGCAGTCCCGGGCAGGGGGGTTACAATGAGCAGTTCTTC. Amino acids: CASSPGQGGYNEQFF.

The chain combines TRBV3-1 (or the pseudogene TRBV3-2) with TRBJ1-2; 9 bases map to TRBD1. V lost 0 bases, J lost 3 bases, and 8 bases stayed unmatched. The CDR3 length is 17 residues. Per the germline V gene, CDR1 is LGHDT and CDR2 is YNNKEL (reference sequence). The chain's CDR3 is CASSQDPLGQGDYGYTF. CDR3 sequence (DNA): TGTGCCAGCAGCCAAGATCCCTTGGGACAGGGCGACTATGGCTACACCTTC.

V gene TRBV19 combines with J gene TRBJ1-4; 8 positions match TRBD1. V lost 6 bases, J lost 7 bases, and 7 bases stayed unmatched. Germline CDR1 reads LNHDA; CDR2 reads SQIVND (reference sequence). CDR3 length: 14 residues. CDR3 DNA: TGTGCCAGTAGCCCGGACAGGGAGGGTGAAAAACTGTTTTTT. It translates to CASSPDREGEKLFF.

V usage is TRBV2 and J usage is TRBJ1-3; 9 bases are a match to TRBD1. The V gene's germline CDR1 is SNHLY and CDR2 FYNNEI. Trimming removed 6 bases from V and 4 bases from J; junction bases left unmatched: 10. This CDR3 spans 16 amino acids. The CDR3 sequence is CASRYSGTGIGNTIYF. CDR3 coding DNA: TGTGCCAGCAGGTACTCCGGGACAGGGATAGGAAACACCATATATTTT.